One TCR beta chain is described in this entry. The data were produced by immunoSEQ multiplex PCR, yet TCRdb's version contains in-frame clones alone and is incomplete. The sample yields some 180,000 clones, 60% to 80% seen once. The sample belongs to a study of blood T cell repertoires in COVID-19. The CDR3 has 15 amino acids. Germline assignment: CDR1 SGDLS and CDR2 YYNGEE. V was shortened by 3 bases and J by 3 bases, with 16 bases between the two germline ends. The gene calls are TRBV9 and TRBJ2-7; TRBD1 might be the D (6 bases). Sequencing was carried out using PBMCs or T cells enriched from blood (not recorded which). The receptor comes from a man in his fifties or sixties who had been exposed to COVID-19. CDR3 in DNA: TGTGCCAGCAGCGGGCTCCGCTCAGGGGACTACGAGCAGTACTTC. This gives the protein CASSGLRSGDYEQYF.